The rows below give T cell receptor beta chains drawn from one sample of a study of graft-versus-host responses after intestinal transplantation. Their target antigens are unknown. Measured with immunoSEQ multiplex PCR; TCRdb has only the in-frame clones, and not every one. The sample holds around 110,000 clones; just under 95% are singletons and the top ten take 1.2%. This specimen was unstimulated CD8+ T cells sorted from spleen or lymph node cells, taken before transplant. These receptors originate from a human donor who was the organ donor for an intestinal transplant. Each CDR3 is given with its conserved first and last residue. Fields, in order: V gene, clone size, D gene, J gene, CDR3 DNA, CDR3 protein. D genes are given only for firm matches. Expanded clones get a size class; other rows say once, few or many, or leave the size out.

v_gene: TRBV6-1
abundance: -
d_gene: TRBD1
j_gene: TRBJ1-6
CDR3nt: TGTGCCAGCAGTGAAGGGGACAGGGGTTCACCCCTCCACTTT
CDR3aa: CASSEGDRGSPLHF

v_gene: TRBV6-6
abundance: few
d_gene: TRBD1
j_gene: TRBJ1-2
CDR3nt: TGTGCCAGCTGGACAGGGAATGGCTACACCTTC
CDR3aa: CASWTGNGYTF

v_gene: TRBV9
abundance: -
d_gene: TRBD1
j_gene: TRBJ2-7
CDR3nt: TGTGCCAGCAGCGTTGGACAGGCGAGCTCCTACGAGCAGTACTTC
CDR3aa: CASSVGQASSYEQYF

v_gene: TRBV28
abundance: few
d_gene: -
j_gene: TRBJ1-5
CDR3nt: TGTGCCAGCACGGGCCGGATTTTTAGCAATCAGCCCCAGCATTTT
CDR3aa: CASTGRIFSNQPQHF

v_gene: TRBV4-1
abundance: once
d_gene: -
j_gene: TRBJ1-3
CDR3nt: TGCGCCAGCAGCCAAGAAAGCAGGGGCGCGGACACCATATATTTT
CDR3aa: CASSQESRGADTIYF

v_gene: TRBV6-5
abundance: -
d_gene: TRBD2
j_gene: TRBJ2-1
CDR3nt: TGTGCCAGCAGTTACTCGCGGACTAGCGGGACGAATGAGCAGTTCTTC
CDR3aa: CASSYSRTSGTNEQFF

v_gene: TRBV27
abundance: -
d_gene: -
j_gene: TRBJ2-5
CDR3nt: TGTGCCAGCAGTTGGAGAGGGCAAGAGACCCAGTACTTC
CDR3aa: CASSWRGQETQYF

v_gene: TRBV14
abundance: once
d_gene: -
j_gene: TRBJ2-6
CDR3nt: TGTGCCAGCAGCCAAGCCCCAAACCAGACGCTATTCCCTTCTGGGGCCAACGTCCTGACTTTC
CDR3aa: CASSQAPNQTLFPSGANVLTF

v_gene: TRBV7-6
abundance: once
d_gene: TRBD1
j_gene: TRBJ2-3
CDR3nt: TGTGCCAGCAGCCAGAGGGGGCAGGAGATAGATACGCAGTATTTT
CDR3aa: CASSQRGQEIDTQYF

v_gene: TRBV11-2
abundance: -
d_gene: -
j_gene: TRBJ2-3
CDR3nt: TGTGCCAGCAGCTTAGGGCTCTTCACAGATACGCAGTATTTT
CDR3aa: CASSLGLFTDTQYF

v_gene: TRBV7-2
abundance: -
d_gene: -
j_gene: TRBJ2-7
CDR3nt: TGTGCCAGCACCCGCCTACTGGGCTCCTACGAGCAGTACTTC
CDR3aa: CASTRLLGSYEQYF

v_gene: TRBV29-1
abundance: -
d_gene: TRBD1
j_gene: TRBJ1-2
CDR3nt: TGCAGCGTTGCTCCGCGGGGGATCCCGGGACAGGGTACGGAGAGCTATGGCTACACCTTC
CDR3aa: CSVAPRGIPGQGTESYGYTF

v_gene: TRBV27
abundance: few
d_gene: TRBD1
j_gene: TRBJ1-2
CDR3nt: TGTGCCAGCAGTTGGACAGGCTCTCTTGGCTATGGCTACACCTTC
CDR3aa: CASSWTGSLGYGYTF

v_gene: TRBV29-1
abundance: -
d_gene: -
j_gene: TRBJ2-2
CDR3nt: TGCAGCGTTGGTGCCCCTCCTTGGGATACCGGGGAGCTGTTTTTT
CDR3aa: CSVGAPPWDTGELFF

v_gene: TRBV5-4
abundance: -
d_gene: -
j_gene: TRBJ2-3
CDR3nt: TGTGCCAGCAGTTCTTCCCCGGCCCCTAGCACAGATACGCAGTATTTT
CDR3aa: CASSSSPAPSTDTQYF

v_gene: TRBV10-3
abundance: few
d_gene: -
j_gene: TRBJ1-5
CDR3nt: TGTGCCATCAGTGAGTTGGGCAGCAATCAGCCCCAGCATTTT
CDR3aa: CAISELGSNQPQHF

v_gene: TRBV19
abundance: -
d_gene: -
j_gene: TRBJ1-2
CDR3nt: TGTGCCAGTAGTACAAAAAGCCTTCAGGTAGCGGACTATGGCTACACCTTC
CDR3aa: CASSTKSLQVADYGYTF

v_gene: TRBV5-6
abundance: -
d_gene: TRBD2
j_gene: TRBJ2-7
CDR3nt: TGTGCCAGCAGCTTGTGGGGCGCGGGAGGCGGCGAGCAGTACTTC
CDR3aa: CASSLWGAGGGEQYF

v_gene: TRBV28
abundance: -
d_gene: -
j_gene: TRBJ2-7
CDR3nt: TGTGCCAGCAGAACCCCCCGGCAGGCGTCCTACGAGCAGTACTTC
CDR3aa: CASRTPRQASYEQYF

v_gene: TRBV14
abundance: -
d_gene: -
j_gene: TRBJ2-3
CDR3nt: TGTGCCAGCAGCCAAGATCTTCCCGACCCAGATACGCAGTATTTT
CDR3aa: CASSQDLPDPDTQYF

v_gene: TRBV28
abundance: -
d_gene: TRBD1
j_gene: TRBJ2-7
CDR3nt: TGTGCCAGCAGTTTCACAGGGGGCGGCTACGAGCAGTACTTC
CDR3aa: CASSFTGGGYEQYF

v_gene: TRBV29-1
abundance: -
d_gene: -
j_gene: TRBJ2-7
CDR3nt: TGCAGCGTTGAGGAGGCCGGACCGAACTACGAGCAGTACTTC
CDR3aa: CSVEEAGPNYEQYF

v_gene: TRBV9
abundance: -
d_gene: -
j_gene: TRBJ2-7
CDR3nt: TGTGCCAGCAGCGTAGAAATGACATCCTACGAGCAGTACTTC
CDR3aa: CASSVEMTSYEQYF

v_gene: TRBV5-4
abundance: -
d_gene: TRBD1
j_gene: TRBJ2-2
CDR3nt: TGTGCCAGCAGTGGGACAGGGGGCAGGACCGGGGAGCTGTTTTTT
CDR3aa: CASSGTGGRTGELFF

v_gene: TRBV27
abundance: -
d_gene: -
j_gene: TRBJ1-2
CDR3nt: TGTGCCAGCAGTGATAACATTAATACTTATGGCTACACCTTC
CDR3aa: CASSDNINTYGYTF

v_gene: TRBV9
abundance: -
d_gene: TRBD2
j_gene: TRBJ2-5
CDR3nt: TGTGCCAGCAGCGTAGGGGGACTAGCGGGGGAGACCCAGTACTTC
CDR3aa: CASSVGGLAGETQYF

v_gene: TRBV27
abundance: -
d_gene: -
j_gene: TRBJ2-7
CDR3nt: TGTGCCAGCAGTTGGAGGGTCAGCTCCTACGAGCAGTACTTC
CDR3aa: CASSWRVSSYEQYF

v_gene: TRBV28
abundance: -
d_gene: -
j_gene: TRBJ2-7
CDR3nt: TGTGCCAGCAGTTTTGGGGTAGGCTACGAGCAGTACTTC
CDR3aa: CASSFGVGYEQYF

v_gene: TRBV4-1
abundance: -
d_gene: TRBD1
j_gene: TRBJ1-1
CDR3nt: TGCGCCAGCAGCAGGCGGACAGGAGAAGCTTTCTTT
CDR3aa: CASSRRTGEAFF

v_gene: TRBV29-1
abundance: -
d_gene: TRBD2
j_gene: TRBJ2-1
CDR3nt: TGCAGCGTCCAGGAGGAGGGACTAGCGGGAGGGAATGAGCAGTTCTTC
CDR3aa: CSVQEEGLAGGNEQFF

v_gene: TRBV6-1
abundance: -
d_gene: TRBD1
j_gene: TRBJ2-2
CDR3nt: TGTGCCAGCAAGGGACAGGGCAGGACCGGGGAGCTGTTTTTT
CDR3aa: CASKGQGRTGELFF

v_gene: TRBV5-1
abundance: -
d_gene: -
j_gene: TRBJ1-2
CDR3nt: TGCGCCAGCAGCTTGTATCGGGGCAACTATGGCTACACCTTC
CDR3aa: CASSLYRGNYGYTF

v_gene: TRBV28
abundance: -
d_gene: -
j_gene: TRBJ2-7
CDR3nt: TGTGCCAGCAGTTTTGGGACCTACGAGCAGTACTTC
CDR3aa: CASSFGTYEQYF

v_gene: TRBV27
abundance: -
d_gene: TRBD1
j_gene: TRBJ2-2
CDR3nt: TGTGCCAGCAGTTTACGGACAGGGAACACCGGGGAGCTGTTTTTT
CDR3aa: CASSLRTGNTGELFF

v_gene: TRBV10-2
abundance: -
d_gene: -
j_gene: TRBJ1-2
CDR3nt: TGCGCCAGCAGTGGGGAATCGGGGTTATACTATGGCTACACCTTC
CDR3aa: CASSGESGLYYGYTF

v_gene: TRBV19
abundance: -
d_gene: -
j_gene: TRBJ1-2
CDR3nt: TGTGCCAGTAGTATTGGAGGGAATGGCTACACCTTC
CDR3aa: CASSIGGNGYTF

v_gene: TRBV29-1
abundance: few
d_gene: -
j_gene: TRBJ2-1
CDR3nt: TGCAGCGTTGGGGGGAATGAGCAGTTCTTC
CDR3aa: CSVGGNEQFF

v_gene: TRBV4-1
abundance: -
d_gene: TRBD1
j_gene: TRBJ1-1
CDR3nt: TGCGCCAGCAGCCATGGAGACAGGGGGAGAACTGAAGCTTTCTTT
CDR3aa: CASSHGDRGRTEAFF

v_gene: TRBV5-8
abundance: -
d_gene: -
j_gene: TRBJ2-2
CDR3nt: TGTGCCAGCAGCGGAACCAGCGTTACGGACACCGGGGAGCTGTTTTTT
CDR3aa: CASSGTSVTDTGELFF

v_gene: TRBV9
abundance: -
d_gene: -
j_gene: TRBJ2-5
CDR3nt: TGTGCCAGCAGCGTAGGAGTTAGCTCCCAAGAGACCCAGTACTTC
CDR3aa: CASSVGVSSQETQYF

v_gene: TRBV4-3
abundance: -
d_gene: -
j_gene: TRBJ1-1
CDR3nt: TGCGCCAGCAGCCAGGGGGGCGCCAACACTGAAGCTTTCTTT
CDR3aa: CASSQGGANTEAFF

v_gene: TRBV9
abundance: -
d_gene: TRBD2
j_gene: TRBJ2-2
CDR3nt: TGTGCCAGCAGCCCCCGTGGCGGGGGTTATGTCGGGGAGCTGTTTTTT
CDR3aa: CASSPRGGGYVGELFF

v_gene: TRBV18
abundance: -
d_gene: -
j_gene: TRBJ2-7
CDR3nt: TGTGCCAGCTCACCCCAGGGTCGGCCCTACGAGCAGTACTTC
CDR3aa: CASSPQGRPYEQYF

v_gene: TRBV6-1
abundance: -
d_gene: -
j_gene: TRBJ2-7
CDR3nt: TGTGCCAGCAGTGAAGTCCTGGACGGCTCCTACGAGCAGTACTTC
CDR3aa: CASSEVLDGSYEQYF

v_gene: TRBV9
abundance: -
d_gene: TRBD2
j_gene: TRBJ2-3
CDR3nt: TGTGCCAGCAGCGCGGGGACTAGCACATCGGTAGATACGCAGTATTTT
CDR3aa: CASSAGTSTSVDTQYF

v_gene: TRBV4-1
abundance: -
d_gene: -
j_gene: TRBJ1-5
CDR3nt: TGCGCCAGCAGCCTCGGACACGAGGATAGCAATCAGCCCCAGCATTTT
CDR3aa: CASSLGHEDSNQPQHF

v_gene: TRBV6-6
abundance: -
d_gene: -
j_gene: TRBJ1-5
CDR3nt: TGTGCCAGCAGTTACGCGCGCAATCAGCCCCAGCATTTT
CDR3aa: CASSYARNQPQHF